Listed here is a single TCR beta chain. The data were taken from a study of blood T cell repertoires in COVID-19. Across the study: Spain, Italy and the United States supplied samples that represented acute and convalescent COVID-19. Sources were T cells, B-cell-depleted T cells, or PBMCs; the material itself was cDNA or gDNA.

Authors' methods: Using reference gene primer amplification, nucleated cell counts were estimated. Profiled with immunoSEQ multiplex PCR; TCRdb holds only in-frame clones, not every one. Clone size and V and J calls were adopted from that table, with D and trimming inferred from the DNA. The table lists 45,000 to 50,000 clones, roughly 90% of them singletons. This TCR was recovered from a human donor in a cohort sampled during active COVID-19. The specimen sequenced was peripheral blood.

The CDR3 DNA reads as TGTGCCTGGAGTGAAAGGACAACTAATTACAATGAGCAGTTCTTC. This gives the protein CAWSERTTNYNEQFF. The chain uses TRBV30 and TRBJ2-1, with D possibly being TRBD1 (5 bases). The CDR3 covers 15 residues. V lost 1 base and J lost 4, with 14 bases in between. CDR1 and CDR2 from the germline V gene are GTSNPN and SVGIG (reference sequence).